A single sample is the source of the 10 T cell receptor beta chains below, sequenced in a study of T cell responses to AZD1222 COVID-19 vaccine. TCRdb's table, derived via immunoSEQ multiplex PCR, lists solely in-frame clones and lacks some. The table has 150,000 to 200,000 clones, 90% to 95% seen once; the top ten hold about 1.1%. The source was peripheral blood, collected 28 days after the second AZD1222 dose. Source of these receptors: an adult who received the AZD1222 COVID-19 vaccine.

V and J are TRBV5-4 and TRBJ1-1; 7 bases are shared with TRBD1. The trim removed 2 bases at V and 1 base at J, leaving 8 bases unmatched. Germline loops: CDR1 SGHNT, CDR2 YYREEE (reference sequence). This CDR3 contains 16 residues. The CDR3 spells CASSLGQEYSNTEAFF. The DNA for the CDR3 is TGTGCCAGCAGCTTAGGACAGGAGTATTCGAACACTGAAGCTTTCTTT. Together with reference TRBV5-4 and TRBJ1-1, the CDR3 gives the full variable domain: ETGVTQSPTHLIKTRGQQVTLRCSSQSGHNTVSWYQQALGQGPQFIFQYYREEENGRGNFPPRFSGLQFPNYSSELNVNALELDDSALYLCASSLGQEYSNTEAFFGQGTRLTVV.

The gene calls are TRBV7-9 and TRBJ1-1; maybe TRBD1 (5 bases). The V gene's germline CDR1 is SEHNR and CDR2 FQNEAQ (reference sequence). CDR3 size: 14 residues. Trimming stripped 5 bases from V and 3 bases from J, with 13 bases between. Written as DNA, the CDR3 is TGTGCCAGCAGCGCCTGGGACTCTGACACTGAAGCTTTCTTT. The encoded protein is CASSAWDSDTEAFF.

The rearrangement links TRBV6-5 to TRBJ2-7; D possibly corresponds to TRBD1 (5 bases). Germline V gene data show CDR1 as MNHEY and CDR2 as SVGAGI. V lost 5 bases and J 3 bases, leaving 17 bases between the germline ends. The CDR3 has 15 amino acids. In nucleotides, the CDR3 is TGTGCCAGCAGTCCTCAGGGAACATCGCTCTACGAGCAGTACTTC. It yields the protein CASSPQGTSLYEQYF.

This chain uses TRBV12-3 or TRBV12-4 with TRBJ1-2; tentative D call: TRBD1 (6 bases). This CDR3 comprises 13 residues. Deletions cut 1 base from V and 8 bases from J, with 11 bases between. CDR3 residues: CASSLGQAGGYTF. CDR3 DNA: TGTGCCAGCAGTTTAGGACAGGCTGGGGGCTACACCTTC.

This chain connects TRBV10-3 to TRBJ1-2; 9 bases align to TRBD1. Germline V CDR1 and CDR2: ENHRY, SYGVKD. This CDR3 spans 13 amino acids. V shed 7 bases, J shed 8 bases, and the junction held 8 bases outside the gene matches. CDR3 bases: TGTGCCATCATGAGGACAGGGGCCGGAGGCTACACCTTC. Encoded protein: CAIMRTGAGGYTF.

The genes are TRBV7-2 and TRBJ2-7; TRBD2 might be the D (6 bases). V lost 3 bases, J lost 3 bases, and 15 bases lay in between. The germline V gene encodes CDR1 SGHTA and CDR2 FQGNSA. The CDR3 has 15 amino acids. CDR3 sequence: CASSFLSGYSYEQYF. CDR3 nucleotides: TGTGCCAGCAGCTTTTTGAGCGGGTACAGCTACGAGCAGTACTTC.

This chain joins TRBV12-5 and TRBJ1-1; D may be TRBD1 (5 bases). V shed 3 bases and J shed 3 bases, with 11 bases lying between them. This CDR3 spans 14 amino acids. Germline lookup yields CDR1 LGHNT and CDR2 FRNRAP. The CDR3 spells CASGFGRGYTEAFF. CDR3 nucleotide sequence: TGTGCTAGTGGTTTTGGACGGGGGTACACTGAAGCTTTCTTT.

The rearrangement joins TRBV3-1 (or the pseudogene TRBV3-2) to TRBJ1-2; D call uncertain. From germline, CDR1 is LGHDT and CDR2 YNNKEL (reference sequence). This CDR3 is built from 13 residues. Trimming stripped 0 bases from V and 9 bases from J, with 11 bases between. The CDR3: CASSQEGPLSYTF. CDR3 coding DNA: TGTGCCAGCAGCCAAGAAGGGCCCTTAAGCTACACCTTC.

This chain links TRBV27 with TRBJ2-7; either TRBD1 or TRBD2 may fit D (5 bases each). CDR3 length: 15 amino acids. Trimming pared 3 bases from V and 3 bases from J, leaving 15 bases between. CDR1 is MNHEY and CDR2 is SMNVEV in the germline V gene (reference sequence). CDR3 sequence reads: CASSLQGPFNYEQYF. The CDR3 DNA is TGTGCCAGCAGTTTGCAGGGACCATTTAACTACGAGCAGTACTTC.

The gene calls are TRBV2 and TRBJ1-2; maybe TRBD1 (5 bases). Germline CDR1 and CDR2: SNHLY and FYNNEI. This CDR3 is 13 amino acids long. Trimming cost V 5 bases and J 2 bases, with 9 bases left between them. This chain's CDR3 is CASSPQGNYGYTF. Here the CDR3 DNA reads TGTGCCAGCAGTCCTCAGGGCAACTATGGCTACACCTTC.